This T cell receptor beta chain stems from a study of cytomegalovirus exposure and HLA in healthy donors (dated by TCRdb to between 2016 and 2019). Study-wide context: An earlier analysis of approximately 640 of the donors reported 250 to 350 Gb of sequence data and some 120 million unique TCR beta sequences from 150 million to 200 million T cells. The study combined high-throughput TCR immunosequencing, statistical association of individual TCRs with disease status, and machine learning to predict cytomegalovirus infection status. In the later analysis, no new phenotypic data were used to find candidate immune exposures; instead, reliance was placed on TCR beta sequences and their occurrence across donors. Along with the roughly 670-subject first cohort, a separate validation cohort of over a hundred different subjects was used. An earlier analysis of approximately 640 of the donors applied high-throughput TCR beta sequencing to assess whether each TCR beta V gene segment acted as functional or pseudogenic. The study aimed to test whether signatures of past pathogen exposure could be identified by cataloging public T cell receptors. Among under 450 genotyped donors of the cohort, an average of around 240,000 unique TCR beta nucleotide sequences were sequenced per donor, approximately 20% of them non-productive. Donor age, sex, ethnicity and CMV serostatus were compiled alongside the repertoire data. Every discovery cohort repertoire had been produced on one sequencing platform. Four or five DR-DQ haplotypes were handled as single units for association and clustering, since linkage in the cohort was strong. Among the approximately 430 genotyped donors, more than 70% belonged to the genetic ancestry cluster associated with self-reported Caucasian donors. In a later genetic analysis, genome-wide SNP genotypes for about 65% of the roughly 700 donors were used, and that subset was treated as a discovery cohort. Typing coverage varied by locus: 629-630 donors for A, B, C, DRB1 and DQB1; about 520 for DQA1; 600 to 610 for DPA1; roughly 450 for DPB1. Using immunosequencing, the study profiled T cell repertoires from about 650 subjects and related those repertoires to cytomegalovirus serostatus. HLA typing covered class I and class II loci at four-digit resolution. Approximately 310 gigabases of sequencing data and tens of millions of unique TCR sequences made up an early release that covered approximately 620 HLA-typed donors. In a later analysis, previously published TCR beta repertoires from several hundred donors were re-analyzed and high-resolution HLA genotyping was added so that TCR occurrence patterns could be studied.

The cohort was made up of under 800 healthy bone marrow donors. At the time of sampling, all cohort members were nominally healthy, though unrecorded immune exposures were likely present. The donor tested CMV seropositive and was one of the 289 seropositive cohort members. A peripheral blood sample was provided by each donor, and peripheral blood mononuclear cells were used for TCR beta sequencing. Genomic DNA extraction from the blood cell samples was performed with the Qiagen DNeasy Blood Extraction Kit. This clone turned up a few times. It lacks a known antigen. No base-level quality is on record; no much larger clone is a single base apart. Preparation of the library involved the immunoSEQ multiplex PCR assay. For the multiplex PCR, a mixture combining 60 forward primers for TCR Vbeta segments and 13 reverse primers for TCR Jbeta segments was used. The CDR3 region of rearranged TCR beta genes was amplified from genomic DNA by a multiplex PCR assay. The Illumina HiSeq System was used to sequence the amplified TCR beta libraries as 87-base-pair reads. On the authors' methods: A later analysis counted about 76 million unique TCR beta chains across the 600 to 850 repertoires, and around 9.9 million of these chains were shared by at least two donors. A nearest-neighbor algorithm error-corrected the raw reads and collapsed the reads into unique sequences, merging closely related sequences to remove PCR and sequencing errors. Alignment of CDR3 sequences to IMGT reference sequences was used to assign V, D and J gene segments. Each retained sequence needed at least a six-nucleotide match to both a V gene segment and a J gene segment. A rearrangement counted as productive if the CDR3 had no stop codons and remained in frame with V and J, and every other rearrangement counted as non-productive. CDR3 was defined according to IMGT convention as the region running from the second conserved V-encoded cysteine to the conserved J-encoded phenylalanine. The earlier analysis of 500 to 750 of the donors excluded any sequence lacking an unambiguous match to a single V gene segment. An earlier analysis of a few hundred of the donors called V segments functional above 56.7% productive rearrangements and segregating when the between-donor standard deviation exceeded 5%. To diagnose cytomegalovirus status from the catalog of TCR beta chain sequences, a statistical classification framework was built. V and J gene assignment, in a later analysis, came from comparing TCR nucleotide sequences with IMGT/GENE-DB human TR gene sequences. Using the TCRdist pipeline, a later analysis assigned CDR3 sequences along with most-parsimonious VDJ recombination scenarios. In a later analysis, each TCR beta chain was defined by its CDR3 amino acid sequence together with its V-gene family, and reads without a unique V-gene family were excluded. A later analysis removed 550 to 650 highly shared, low-generation-probability nucleotide sequences to deal with suspected cross-contamination and a sequencing artifact. For each public chain, a later analysis derived a clonal expansion index from normalized ranks of inferred template counts within each repertoire. Generation probabilities in a later analysis came from a VDJ recombination model fitted to out-of-frame rearrangements, and those results were checked against IGoR. A later analysis scored TCR-TCR, TCR-HLA and TCR-CMV co-occurrence with hypergeometric tests, applying a repertoire-size bias correction to TCR pairs. A later analysis estimated false discovery rates by permuting HLA or CMV assignments 20 times. A later analysis grouped co-occurring TCRs with DBSCAN, adding TCRdist sequence similarity when clustering within HLA-allele-positive subsets. Repertoires with fewer than 30,000 or more than 120,000 public chains, plus five repertoires with anomalous nucleotide sharing, were excluded from co-occurrence clustering. The clones in this table, taken by TCRdb from immuneACCESS, are in-frame only. Not every clone is retained; where verified, under half of the shortfall comes from an unresolved V gene, and the cause of the rest is unknown. V, J and clone size are taken as reported in that table, and D and trimming were inferred from the DNA itself. Within this sample are about 160,000 clones, with around 77% of them counted one time only. Together, the top ten hold more than 3.5% of the sample.

General study outcomes and caveats: According to the authors, the approach could potentially be generalized to other disease states and immunological phenotypes. In the study, around 150 TCR beta chains were listed as associated with cytomegalovirus. Because some donors lacked HLA typing at each locus, the association tests relied only on the typed subset. The presence/absence analyses assumed that sequencing depth was roughly uniform across donors, and that assumption may not be true. Immune exposure information for the cohort was limited to CMV serostatus. Correlated functional status among segregating V segments might reflect linkage disequilibrium, but an unknown experimental factor could not be ruled out. Because counts were too low, approximately 15 rarely observed V segments, including chromosome 9 orphons, were excluded from the earlier analysis of 500 to 700 of the donors. Only TCR beta chains were sequenced in this cohort, and the absence of alpha or paired-chain data limited detectable features. In a later analysis, TCR association rates were found to vary across HLA loci, with the most associated TCRs seen for DRB1 alleles and the fewest for HLA-C alleles. In a later analysis, most CMV-associated TCR beta chains were found to appear HLA-restricted, with HLA associations seemingly driven largely by CMV exposure. Most TCR sequences were seen in very few donors, while some public TCRs were found in many individuals. Compared with the roughly 700-donor mean, donors in an Asian-associated ancestry cluster had fewer N-insertions in productive TCRs, according to a later genetic analysis. Assigning TCR associations to individual alleles was difficult when HLA alleles, especially DR and DQ, strongly co-occurred. A later analysis associated about 18,000 TCR beta sequences with specific HLA alleles at a false discovery rate of 0.05. A cluster of highly shared sequence variants was judged likely to represent a technical artifact of the sequencing pipeline. Some IMGT-functional V segments, including TRBV6-2 and TRBV6-3, could not be distinguished by the 87-base-pair reads and were therefore excluded. In vitro tests confirmed that a few of the cytomegalovirus-associated TCR beta chains recognize cytomegalovirus antigens. A later analysis reported that several top co-occurrence clusters appeared linked to parvovirus B19, influenza, CMV and Epstein-Barr virus. In an earlier analysis of some 500 of the donors, most TCR beta V segments were observed in productive rearrangements about 87% or about 30% of the time, broadly matching IMGT annotations. In a later analysis, HLA-associated TCR beta chains showed more clonal expansion and lower generation probabilities than non-associated chains that were equally common. Cytomegalovirus status was reported to be diagnosed by the classifier with high specificity and sensitivity in both the original and validation cohorts. A further reported finding was that TCR beta sequences accurately predicted the HLA-A and HLA-B alleles for most subjects in the first cohort. In a later genetic analysis, a missense DCLRE1C variant was associated with V-gene and J-gene trimming of TCR beta chains, and the association was replicated in an independent cohort.

The germline V gene (reference sequence) specifies PRHDT as CDR1 and FYEKMQ as CDR2. The CDR3 spans 14 residues, from the cysteine through the phenylalanine. Of all the DNA, just the CDR3 is kept, 42 bases in frame from base 1. Deletion took 4 bases off V and 8 bases off J, with a span of 14 bases between the germline ends. This clonotype was obtained from a man aged 30 to 39 in good health and CMV-seropositive. The rearranged chain carries TRBV13 and TRBJ1-4; TRBD1 could be the D gene, as 6 bases match. Material: PBMCs. The bases are TGTGCCAGCAGCTATACAGGGATAAGAGAAAAACTGTTTTTT. Translated, this gives CASSYTGIREKLFF.